The sequence of this TCR beta chain was determined in a study of identifying expanded T cells in peripheral blood. The CDR3 is 15 amino acids. Germline V gene lookup returns CDR1 ENHRY and CDR2 SYGVKD. The V and J ends lost 6 bases and 5 bases respectively, with 18 bases between them. The protocol was immunoSEQ multiplex PCR, while the TCRdb copy is restricted to in-frame clones and leaves out a portion. The data show fewer than 85,000 clones, about 83% seen once. The chain carries TRBV10-3 and TRBJ2-3; perhaps TRBD1 as D (6 bases). This clonotype was sampled from a person aged 18 to 75 in good health. Material for sequencing was blood. The CDR3 DNA is TGTGCCATCAGAGACCTGGGACAACAAGGAGATACGCAGTATTTT. Protein: CAIRDLGQQGDTQYF.